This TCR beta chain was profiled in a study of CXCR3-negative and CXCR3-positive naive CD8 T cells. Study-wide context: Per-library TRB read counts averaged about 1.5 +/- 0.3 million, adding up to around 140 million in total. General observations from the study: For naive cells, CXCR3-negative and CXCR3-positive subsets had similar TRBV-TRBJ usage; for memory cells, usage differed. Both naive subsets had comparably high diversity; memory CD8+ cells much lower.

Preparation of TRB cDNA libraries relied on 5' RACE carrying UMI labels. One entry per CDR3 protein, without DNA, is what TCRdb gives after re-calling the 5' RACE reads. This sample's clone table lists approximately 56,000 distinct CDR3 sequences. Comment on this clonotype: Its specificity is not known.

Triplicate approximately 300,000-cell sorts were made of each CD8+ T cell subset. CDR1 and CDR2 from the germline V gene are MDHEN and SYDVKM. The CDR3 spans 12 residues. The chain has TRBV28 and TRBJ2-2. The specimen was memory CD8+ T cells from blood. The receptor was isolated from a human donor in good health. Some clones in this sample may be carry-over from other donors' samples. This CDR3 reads CASSLIPGELFF.